Given below is one TCR beta chain in context. Antigen specificity is unknown. Splitting the CD4+ cells yielded a CD45RA+ naive subset and a CD45RA-negative memory subset. CDR1 SEHNR and CDR2 FQNEAQ come from the germline V gene (reference sequence). V lost 5 bases and J 3 bases, leaving 7 bases between the germline ends. CDR3 length: 12 residues. The sample comes from a study of shared clonotypes between healthy human individuals. Study-level background: Per donor, CD8 memory used one plate, CD8 naive used two, CD4 memory used three and CD4 naive used three.

Study observations and caveats: Generation probabilities were higher for clonotypes shared across all four sorted-subset donors than for unshared ones.

Replicate PCRs run on sorted subsets employed 200 ng DNA, tens of thousands of T cell genomes. Using immunoSEQ multiplex PCR, the repertoire was profiled, and TCRdb retains in-frame clones only, with some absent. The sample holds about 1.1 million clones; around 77% are singletons and the top ten take 0.89%. This receptor was identified in a man between 18 and 35 years old in good health. Some clones in this sample may be carry-over from other donors' samples. The V call is TRBV7-9, the J call TRBJ1-2; tentatively, D is TRBD1 (6 bases). Sequencing used memory CD4+ T cells from PBMCs. The subset was: CD45RA-negative fraction. Here the CDR3 DNA reads TGTGCCAGCAGCGGACAGTACTATGGCTACACCTTC. This translates into CASSGQYYGYTF. Full variable domain (rest looked up from reference TRBV7-9 and TRBJ1-2): DTGVSQNPRHKITKRGQNVTFRCDPISEHNRLYWYRQTLGQGPEFLTYFQNEAQLEKSRLLSDRFSAERPKGSFSTLEIQRTEQGDSAMYLCASSGQYYGYTFGSGTRLTVV.